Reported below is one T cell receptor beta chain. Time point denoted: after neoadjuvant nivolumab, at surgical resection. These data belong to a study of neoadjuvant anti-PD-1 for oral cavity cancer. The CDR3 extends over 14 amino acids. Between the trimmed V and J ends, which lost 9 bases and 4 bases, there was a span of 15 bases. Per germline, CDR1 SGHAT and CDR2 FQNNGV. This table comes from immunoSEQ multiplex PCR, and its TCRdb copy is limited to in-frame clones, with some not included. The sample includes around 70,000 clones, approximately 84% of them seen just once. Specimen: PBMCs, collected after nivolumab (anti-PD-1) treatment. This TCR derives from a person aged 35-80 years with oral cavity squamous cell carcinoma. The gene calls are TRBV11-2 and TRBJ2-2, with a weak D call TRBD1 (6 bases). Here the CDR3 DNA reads TGTGCCAGTAGGCAGGGGCGTCCCACCGGGGAGCTGTTTTTT. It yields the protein CASRQGRPTGELFF.